This TCR beta chain came from a study of OX40 agonist ivuxolimab in advanced cancers. Study-level findings and limits: Both blood CD4+ and CD8+ T cells showed clonal growth by week 6 at 0.1 to 3.0 mg/kg. No determination was made of the antigen specificity of the expanded peripheral T cells. People who partly responded at 0.1-3.0 mg/kg had some of the least clonal expansion seen.

Germline loops: CDR1 MGHRA, CDR2 YSYEKL. The V end was cut by 4 bases, the J end by 1 base, with 20 bases between. This CDR3 spans 17 amino acids. TCRdb's table, derived via immunoSEQ multiplex PCR, lists solely in-frame clones and lacks some. The repertoire holds around 70,000 clones, with approximately 80% as singletons. Concerning this clone itself: Its cognate antigen is unknown.

Samples were taken at baseline and on day 1 of cycles 4 and 7. The material sequenced was CD4+ or CD8+ T cells sorted from blood, taken in a trial of the OX40 agonist ivuxolimab. This TCR was recovered from an adult with an advanced solid tumor such as melanoma, head and neck, liver or kidney cancer. The V call is TRBV4-1, the J call TRBJ2-7; perhaps TRBD2 as D (6 bases). The CDR3 reads CASSPSVGLPPSYEQYF. Here the CDR3 DNA reads TGCGCCAGCAGCCCGTCGGTGGGACTGCCCCCTTCCTACGAGCAGTACTTC.